This entry features one T cell receptor beta chain sequence. Germline is not matched at one junction end, which may reflect a read error. This specimen belongs to a study of blood T cell repertoires in COVID-19. The recovered donors of Cohort 3 showed two negative PCRs, clearance, or symptom resolution. The CDR3 runs 17 residues. The germline gives CDR1 SSHAT, CDR2 FNYEAQ (reference sequence). Generated by immunoSEQ multiplex PCR, the TCRdb table keeps only in-frame clones and is missing some. The data show around 390,000 clones, with approximately 87% seen just once and about 10% held by the top ten.

Material: PBMCs or T cells enriched from blood (not recorded which). The rearrangement uses TRBV7-7 and TRBJ1-5, with TRBD1 as a possible D gene (5 bases). The sequence came from a woman aged 50 to 60 who had recovered from COVID-19. CDR3 amino acids: CASSSSDSPILGQPQHF. CDR3 sequence (DNA): TGTGCTAGCAGCTCCTCAGACAGTCCGATTTTGGGGCAGCCCCAGCATTTT.